This T cell receptor beta chain was captured by sequencing in a study of T-cell memory formation after mild COVID-19. Study-level background: Largely, the TCR clusters proved donor specific. Findings and caveats of the study: Contracting CD4+ clones sat mainly in CM and EM; CD8+ in EMRA. Pre-infection memory carried some responding clones, suggesting that cross-reactive memory joined. Later expanders leaned CD4+, whereas day 15 to 85 contracting clones were balanced CD4/CD8.

This CDR3 spans 15 amino acids. The V segment lost 2 bases and the J segment 1 base; nucleotides outside the gene matches: 5. CDR1 SGHRS and CDR2 YFSETQ come from the germline V gene. TCRdb ran MiXCR on the 5' RACE reads and lists one entry per CDR3 protein. This sample carries 190,000 or so distinct CDR3 sequences, about 22% of them seen once, and the ten largest clones take about 23%. A few counts support this clonotype. The target antigen is unknown. The receptor was derived from an adult woman who had mild COVID-19 (a few samples of this study predate the infection). Cell type and time point are not known. The chain joins TRBV5-1 to TRBJ2-7; 8 nucleotides match TRBD2. Sequencing was carried out using PBMCs or a T cell subset sorted from them (not recorded which). The CDR3 DNA reads as TGCGCCAGCAGCTTCCCGGGACTAGAATCCTACGAGCAGTACTTC. Residues: CASSFPGLESYEQYF. The variable domain in full, with the rest retrieved from reference TRBV5-1 and TRBJ2-7, is KAGVTQTPRYLIKTRGQQVTLSCSPISGHRSVSWYQQTPGQGLQFLFEYFSETQRNKGNFPGRFSGRQFSNSRSEMNVSTLELGDSALYLCASSFPGLESYEQYFGPGTRLTVT.